Sequencing of this T cell receptor beta chain was carried out in a study of PD-1 blockade in classical Hodgkin lymphoma. Findings and limits, study-wide: Complete responders possessed baseline diversity comparable to newly diagnosed patients.

V shed 3 bases and J 2 bases; nucleotides not matched to a gene: 9. This CDR3 region has 17 residues. From germline, CDR1 is ENHRY and CDR2 SYGVKD. Notes on this clone: As yet, its antigen is unknown.

With no exception, relapse followed autologous stem cell transplantation in all patients, and brentuximab vedotin exposure varied. Reported best responses ranged across complete response, partial response or progressive disease. Here immunoSEQ multiplex PCR was the method, and the copy in TCRdb shows in-frame clones only, minus some. The data show some 100,000 clones, with 80% to 90% seen just once and under 8% held by the top ten. The chain is built from TRBV10-3 and TRBJ2-1, with TRBD2 identical over 8 bases. This TCR came from a human donor with classical Hodgkin lymphoma. Sequencing was performed on peripheral blood mononuclear cells (PBMCs), taken before the second cycle of nivolumab. The CDR3 coding sequence is TGTGCCATCAGTGAACTCGTTGGAGCGGGGGCCTACAATGAGCAGTTCTTC. Its protein is CAISELVGAGAYNEQFF.